Shown below are 8 T cell receptor beta chains from a single sample sequenced in a study of PD-1 blockade in mismatch repair-deficient tumors (dated by TCRdb to 2016 to 2017). Library generation was performed with the immunoSEQ multiplex PCR assay. TCRdb obtained this table from immuneACCESS and retained in-frame rearrangements with V and J assigned. These tables miss some clones; where compared with another copy, unresolved V genes account for less than half of the shortfall, and the remainder is unexplained. The sample contains tens of thousands of clones, approximately 78% of them found a single time. Jointly, the top ten make up around 3.4% of the sample. The material sequenced was peripheral blood, taken 4 weeks after starting pembrolizumab. These TCRs come from an adult with mismatch repair-deficient cancer.

CDR3 sequence (DNA): TGCGCCAGCAGCACAGGGACAGTCTTTAACTATGGCTACACCTTC. Encoded protein: CASSTGTVFNYGYTF. The chain has TRBV5-1 and TRBJ1-2; 7 nucleotides line up with TRBD1. The germline gives CDR1 SGHRS, CDR2 YFSETQ. After removal of 4 bases from V and 1 base from J, the junction contained 7 bases not matched to a gene. The CDR3 is 15 amino acids.

The DNA of the CDR3 is TGCAGCGTTGTGGGGACGGAACAAGAGACCCAGTACTTC. Its protein is CSVVGTEQETQYF. The V and J genes are TRBV29-1 and TRBJ2-5, with D perhaps given as TRBD1 or TRBD2 (5 bases each). The CDR3 totals 13 residues. Trimming removed 4 bases from V and 2 bases from J, with 11 bases in between. Germline assignment: CDR1 SQVTM and CDR2 ANQGSEA.

V is TRBV12-5 and J is TRBJ1-1; D is perhaps TRBD1 (5 bases). The CDR3 has 14 amino acids. Trimming shortened V by 8 bases and J by 3 bases, and 16 bases separated the two germline ends. From germline, CDR1 is LGHNT and CDR2 FRNRAP. CDR3 sequence (DNA): TGTGCTAGTACCGGGACGAACAGCGACACTGAAGCTTTCTTT. As protein: CASTGTNSDTEAFF.

The V gene is TRBV2, the J gene TRBJ2-2; 14 bases match TRBD2. V lost 2 bases, J lost 8 bases, and 10 bases stayed unmatched. The CDR3 runs to 18 residues. The germline gives CDR1 SNHLY, CDR2 FYNNEI. This CDR3 reads CASSESGTSGRRYGELFF. The CDR3 nucleotides are TGTGCCAGCAGTGAATCCGGGACTAGCGGGAGACGATATGGGGAGCTGTTTTTT.

The chain uses TRBV5-1 and TRBJ2-3; TRBD2 matches at 10 bases. This CDR3 comprises 15 residues. In germline, CDR1 is SGHRS, CDR2 YFSETQ. The J segment lost 5 bases and the V segment lost 2 bases, leaving 5 bases of the junction unmatched. CDR3 residues: CASSLAGGPGDTQYF. CDR3 DNA sequence: TGCGCCAGCAGCTTAGCGGGAGGGCCGGGAGATACGCAGTATTTT.

The V and J genes are TRBV19 and TRBJ2-3; 12 nucleotides align to TRBD1. The V gene end was trimmed by 6 bases and the J gene end by 6 bases; junction bases not matched to a gene: 10. Per germline, CDR1 LNHDA and CDR2 SQIVND (reference sequence). The CDR3 has 16 amino acids. CDR3 sequence (DNA): TGTGCCAGTAGAACAGACGGGACAGGGGGCTGGGATACGCAGTATTTT. It translates to CASRTDGTGGWDTQYF.

This clone has only one observation. The V and J genes are TRBV7-9 and TRBJ1-1, with no clear D. Germline V lookup: CDR1 SEHNR, CDR2 FQNEAQ (reference sequence). The CDR3 runs to 14 residues. V was pared by 2 bases and J by 1 base, with 8 bases between. The DNA for the CDR3 is TGTGCCAGCAGCTTAATCGGCAGGAACACTGAAGCTTTCTTT. Its translation: CASSLIGRNTEAFF.

V and J are TRBV7-2 and TRBJ1-3, with unresolved D. This CDR3 is built from 17 residues. V shed 5 bases and J shed 0 bases, with 17 bases lying between them. The V gene's germline CDR1 is SGHTA and CDR2 FQGNSA. The CDR3: CASSPWTDYLSGNTIYF. The CDR3 DNA is TGTGCCAGCAGCCCTTGGACGGACTATCTCTCTGGAAACACCATATATTTT.